The clone carrying this TCR beta chain has more than one count but fewer than ten. The antigen remains unidentified. TCR beta cDNA was prepared out of approximately 470 ng total RNA by means of a constant-region primer. Three nested multiplex PCR rounds of slightly modified ARM-PCR generated TCR beta libraries. TCRdb re-called the multiplex PCR reads with MiXCR, one entry per CDR3 protein. The table lists about 92,000 distinct CDR3 sequences, less than 75% of them singletons. This sample is drawn from a study of tumor-infiltrating lymphocytes in primary liver carcinoma. Study background: Between about 4.2 and 10 cm across, the tumors were all of stage T1-T3 N0M0. Roughly 3.5 to 7.5 million productive TCRbeta reads came from each sample, comparable across tissue types. Study-wide results and limits: For tumor-adjacent and tumor-blood pairs, overlap was less than that seen for tumor region pairs. Tumors and blood were compared for top-250-clone fraction, and tumors had the significantly higher value (p = 0.039).

From roughly 21-30 mg of unsorted bulk tissue, DNA and RNA were co-extracted together. The sequence derives from a man in his forties or fifties with primary liver carcinoma and hepatitis B virus infection. The sample was tumor-adjacent normal liver tissue.

For the CDR3, the DNA is TGTGCCACCAGATCGGACCGGAACACTGAAGCTTTCTTT. Translating gives CATRSDRNTEAFF. The V gene is TRBV24-1, the J gene TRBJ1-1; D is ambiguous. In germline, CDR1 is KGHDR, CDR2 SFDVKD. The CDR3 length is 13 residues. Trimming took off 7 bases at V and 1 base at J, with 9 bases between the two ends.